The clone carrying this TCR beta chain was found many times. The entry originates in a study of metastatic and nonmetastatic thyroid tumors. TCRdb used MiXCR to call clones anew from the PCR reads. The sample shows tens of thousands of clones, approximately 20% of them seen only once. This CDR3 contains 14 residues. CDR1 is MNHNY, CDR2 SVGAGI, per germline (reference sequence). Trimming took off 3 bases at V and 4 bases at J, with 11 bases between the two ends. Until they underwent thyroid surgery, no patient had received any treatment. Sequenced input: blood. This chain joins TRBV6-6 and TRBJ2-3, with a tentative D call TRBD1 (6 bases). The clonotype comes from a female donor with papillary thyroid cancer or a benign thyroid nodule (not recorded which). Some clones in this sample may be carry-over from other donors' samples. The CDR3 sequence is CASSYLGAADTQYF. The DNA of the CDR3 is TGTGCCAGCAGTTATTTGGGGGCAGCAGATACGCAGTATTTT.